A selection of T cell receptor beta chains follows, all from one sample in a study of cytomegalovirus exposure and HLA in healthy donors. Profiled with immunoSEQ multiplex PCR; TCRdb holds only in-frame clones, not every one. The data show fewer than 85,000 clones, with roughly 84% seen just once and approximately 20% held by the top ten. The sequencing input was PBMCs. All receptors derive from a man between 70 and 80 years old in good health and CMV-seropositive. Each CDR3 is given with its conserved first and last residue.

V gene	J gene	CDR3 protein
TRBV30	TRBJ2-7	CAWSRGAYEQYF
TRBV4-3	TRBJ1-6	CASSQERSGTGSPLHF
TRBV14	TRBJ2-2	CASSQRGLAPGELFF
TRBV10-1	TRBJ2-3	CASRVAGGMEDTQYF
TRBV6-6	TRBJ2-4	CATRQGTNIQYF
TRBV15	TRBJ1-5	CATSRERGGVQPQHF
TRBV30	TRBJ1-5	CAWRDTQGLGNQPQHF
TRBV6-1	TRBJ2-7	CASRRDRDSYEQYF
TRBV29-1	TRBJ1-2	CSVFGQGQYGYTF
TRBV7-2	TRBJ1-1	CASRIQVRTEAFF
TRBV9	TRBJ2-3	CASSLAGGPSDTQYF
TRBV7-2	TRBJ1-6	CASTVQGGDNSPLHF
TRBV19	TRBJ1-6	CASSLGTGPGSPLHF
TRBV10-3	TRBJ1-2	CAISPGGAYYGYTF
TRBV4-3	TRBJ2-7	CASSQGTGDYEQYF
TRBV28	TRBJ2-7	CASSLTSGYSSYEQYF
TRBV11-3	TRBJ2-7	CASSPRAGGSYEQYF
TRBV18	TRBJ1-4	CASFSDRGGEKLFF
TRBV29-1	TRBJ1-2	CSHQGAHGYTF
TRBV19	TRBJ2-1	CASSMGRDSYNEQFF
TRBV6-5	TRBJ2-6	CASSYRGSGANVLTF
TRBV7-8	TRBJ2-4	CASSLGSRPQPNIQYF
TRBV7-6	TRBJ2-3	CASSLDGLAGQYF
TRBV7-8	TRBJ2-2	CASSPMQDRGNTGELFF
TRBV28	TRBJ1-4	CATKTQGSTNEKLFF
TRBV7-3	TRBJ2-2	CASSLYGQGGTGELFF
TRBV11-2	TRBJ1-3	CASSSPGVPSGNTIYF
TRBV25-1	TRBJ2-7	CASSEYPGLAFSEGIF
TRBV6-4	TRBJ2-3	CASSDGAGVKGTDTQYF
TRBV30	TRBJ2-5	CAWRTPGLEETQYF
TRBV30	TRBJ1-1	CAWKGQGAVGAFF
TRBV28	TRBJ2-5	CASSFSGTPPGYF
TRBV4-1	TRBJ2-1	CASSLGLAVYNEQFF
TRBV4-3	TRBJ2-1	CASSQELAGGQFF
TRBV2	TRBJ2-3	CASSDIAGGPRTQYF
TRBV28	TRBJ1-2	CASSLQGAYGYTF
TRBV6-5	TRBJ1-5	CASAGANQPQHF
TRBV5-4	TRBJ2-5	CASSFLASETQYF
TRBV4-3	TRBJ2-7	CASSQNRVGEQYF